Presented here are 20 T cell receptor beta chains from one specimen sequenced in a study of cytotoxic CD8 clonotypes in ibrutinib-treated CLL. Generated by immunoSEQ multiplex PCR, the TCRdb table keeps only in-frame clones and is missing some. The table lists 150,000 or so clones, about 80% of them singletons. This material consisted of PBMCs, taken after 24 months of ibrutinib treatment. These receptors originate from a human donor with chronic lymphocytic leukemia.

This clone has a single count. This rearrangement joins TRBV27 to TRBJ2-5; either TRBD1 or TRBD2 may supply D (5 bases each). Germline CDR1 is MNHEY and CDR2 is SMNVEV (reference sequence). The CDR3 sequence is 14 residues long. V lost 5 bases and J lost 1, with 11 bases in between. The CDR3 nucleotides read TGTGCCAGCAGTCGCCGGGACGGCCAAGAGACCCAGTACTTC. Its protein product is CASSRRDGQETQYF.

The chain links TRBV16 to TRBJ2-5; D remains unclear. The CDR3 is made up of 11 amino acids. V was trimmed by 2 bases and J by 4 bases, leaving 2 bases between them. Germline V gene data show CDR1 as KGHSY and CDR2 as FQNENV. The CDR3 loop is CASSQGETQYF. As DNA, the CDR3 is TGTGCCAGCAGCCAAGGAGAGACCCAGTACTTC.

V usage is TRBV9 and J usage is TRBJ2-3; weak D call: TRBD2 (5 bases). Trimming pared 3 bases from V and 0 bases from J, leaving 11 bases between. This CDR3 contains 15 residues. Germline CDR1 SGDLS, CDR2 YYNGEE. This CDR3 reads CASSASGPSTDTQYF. The CDR3 DNA reads TGTGCCAGCAGCGCCAGCGGACCCAGCACAGATACGCAGTATTTT.

The chain couples TRBV7-2 to TRBJ2-1, with TRBD2 identical over 9 bases. The V segment lost 5 bases and the J segment 9 bases; nucleotides outside the gene matches: 5. The germline CDR1 and CDR2 sequences are SGHTA and FQGNSA. The CDR3 runs 13 residues. CDR3 DNA sequence: TGTGCCAGCAGCCGAGCGGGAGGCGGTGAGCAGTTCTTC. Protein sequence: CASSRAGGGEQFF.

This sequence joins TRBV18 and TRBJ2-2; TRBD1 matches at 7 bases. Per germline, CDR1 KGHSH and CDR2 LQKENI. Trimming cost V 1 base and J 7 bases; bases outside gene matches: 9. CDR3 length equals 16 residues. In DNA, the CDR3 is TGTGCCAGCTCACCACGGCCAGGGGGTATGGACGGGGAGCTGTTTTTT. It encodes CASSPRPGGMDGELFF.

The chain carries TRBV9 and TRBJ2-5; D might be TRBD1 (8 bases). V shed 4 bases and J shed 4 bases, with 14 bases lying between them. The CDR3 sequence is 14 residues long. Germline V gives CDR1 SGDLS, CDR2 YYNGEE. The CDR3 region is CASSPTGGGETQYF. The CDR3 bases are TGTGCCAGCAGCCCAACAGGGGGGGGAGAGACCCAGTACTTC. Full variable domain (remainder filled in from reference TRBV9 and TRBJ2-5): DSGVTQTPKHLITATGQRVTLRCSPRSGDLSVYWYQQSLDQGLQFLIQYYNGEERAKGNILERFSAQQFPDLHSELNLSSLELGDSALYFCASSPTGGGETQYFGPGTRLLVL.

The gene calls are TRBV27 and TRBJ2-2; D unclear. Germline lookup yields CDR1 MNHEY and CDR2 SMNVEV (reference sequence). The CDR3 extends over 13 amino acids. The V gene lost 0 bases and the J gene lost 10 bases, with 9 bases spanning the gap. The CDR3 protein is CASSLSSSLELFF. Here the CDR3 DNA reads TGTGCCAGCAGTTTATCGTCTTCCCTGGAGCTGTTTTTT.

The chain combines TRBV9 with TRBJ1-4, with D possibly TRBD1 on 6 matching bases. Trimming removed 3 bases from V and 3 bases from J, with 12 bases in between. The V gene's germline CDR1 is SGDLS and CDR2 YYNGEE. CDR3 size: 15 residues. CDR3 nucleotide sequence: TGTGCCAGCAGCGCGACGGGGGCGGCTAATGAAAAACTGTTTTTT. Amino acids: CASSATGAANEKLFF.

This clone occurred once. V usage is TRBV28 and J usage is TRBJ1-1, with 9 bases that match TRBD1. Trimming at V came to 5 bases and at J to 6 bases, leaving 7 bases not matched to a gene. Germline V gene sequence: CDR1 MDHEN, CDR2 SYDVKM. The CDR3 is 14 amino acids. CDR3 in amino acids: CASSPGQGWAEAFF. The CDR3 nucleotides are TGTGCCAGCAGTCCCGGACAGGGGTGGGCTGAAGCTTTCTTT.

V is TRBV7-9 and J is TRBJ2-3; 8 nucleotides line up with TRBD2. J was trimmed by 5 bases and V by 3 bases; bases with no gene match: 4. The CDR3 is made up of 14 amino acids. Germline assignment: CDR1 SEHNR and CDR2 FQNEAQ (reference sequence). The CDR3 sequence is CASSFSGGQDTQYF. The CDR3 DNA reads TGTGCCAGCAGCTTCTCGGGGGGGCAAGATACGCAGTATTTT.

This clone was found once. Written as DNA, the CDR3 is TGTGCCACCAGCAGAGCGGGGGCAGGCTCTGGGGCCAACGTCCTGACTTTC. It codes for CATSRAGAGSGANVLTF. The gene calls are TRBV15 and TRBJ2-6, with D perhaps matching TRBD1 or TRBD2 (6 bases each). The CDR3 contains 17 residues. Per the germline V gene, CDR1 is LNHNV and CDR2 is YYDKDF (reference sequence). Trimming removed 1 base from V and 0 bases from J, with 10 bases in between.

The CDR3 sequence: CASSPRRTGARAGELFF. CDR3 in DNA: TGCGCCAGCAGCCCGCGCCGGACAGGGGCGCGGGCCGGGGAGCTGTTTTTT. The chain links TRBV5-1 to TRBJ2-2; 9 bases are shared with TRBD1. CDR1 is SGHRS and CDR2 is YFSETQ in the germline V gene. V trimming: 4 bases; J trimming: 6 bases; junction bases outside the gene matches: 13. The CDR3 is made up of 17 amino acids.

The gene calls are TRBV5-6 and TRBJ2-5; D not resolved. The CDR3 is 14 amino acids. The V gene lost 0 bases and the J gene lost 5 bases, with 11 bases spanning the gap. Germline V lookup: CDR1 SGHDT, CDR2 YYEEEE. Here the CDR3 DNA reads TGTGCCAGCAGCTTGGGTCTAGTGGGGGAGACCCAGTACTTC. Its translation: CASSLGLVGETQYF.

The V and J genes are TRBV5-1 and TRBJ1-6; 7 bases line up with TRBD1. The ends lost 0 bases at V and 9 bases at J; junction bases unmatched: 9. This CDR3 is built from 16 residues. Germline V gene lookup returns CDR1 SGHRS and CDR2 YFSETQ. Here the CDR3 DNA reads TGCGCCAGCAGCTTGGCGGGGGGGACAGACGGTTCACCCCTCCACTTT. Its translation: CASSLAGGTDGSPLHF.

The chain couples TRBV28 to TRBJ1-2; D is undetermined. This CDR3 is 13 amino acids long. V gave up 7 bases and J gave up 1 base, with 10 bases separating them. The germline CDR1 and CDR2 sequences are MDHEN and SYDVKM. CDR3 region: CASKTADNYGYTF. CDR3 nucleotides: TGTGCCAGCAAGACGGCCGATAACTATGGCTACACCTTC.

The chain couples TRBV27 to TRBJ2-1, with D perhaps matching TRBD1 or TRBD2 (6 bases each). Trimming took off 5 bases at V and 5 bases at J, with 22 bases between the two ends. The CDR3 length is 17 residues. Germline V gene lookup returns CDR1 MNHEY and CDR2 SMNVEV (reference sequence). The CDR3 loop reads CASSPRPGGGAHNEQFF. CDR3 coding DNA: TGTGCCAGCAGTCCCCGGCCTGGGGGCGGGGCCCACAATGAGCAGTTCTTC.

This clone was counted ten times or more. Here the CDR3 reads CAWSKGGYTF. In DNA form, the CDR3 reads TGTGCCTGGAGTAAGGGTGGCTACACCTTC. The V call is TRBV30, the J call TRBJ1-2; D remains unclear. The CDR3 totals 10 residues. The germline CDR1 and CDR2 sequences are GTSNPN and SVGIG (reference sequence). V was shortened by 2 bases and J by 7 bases, with 5 bases between the two germline ends.

This chain joins TRBV7-9 and TRBJ2-3; D is ambiguous. With 5 bases removed from V and 3 bases from J, the gap between germline ends came to 15 bases. Germline V gene sequence: CDR1 SEHNR, CDR2 FQNEAQ (reference sequence). The CDR3 contains 15 residues. CDR3 loop: CASSQALWGTDTQYF. The CDR3 DNA sequence: TGTGCCAGCAGCCAGGCCCTTTGGGGTACAGATACGCAGTATTTT.

The chain joins TRBV19 to TRBJ2-2; the D gene is possibly TRBD1 (6 bases). From germline, CDR1 is LNHDA and CDR2 SQIVND (reference sequence). CDR3 size: 14 residues. V was pared by 5 bases and J by 5 bases, with 12 bases between. CDR3 protein: CASSPGVGTGELFF. The CDR3 nucleotides are TGTGCCAGTAGTCCAGGGGTGGGGACCGGGGAGCTGTTTTTT.

This clone was picked up a small number of times. The rearrangement uses TRBV5-4 and TRBJ2-3; D uncertain. The V gene's germline CDR1 is SGHNT and CDR2 YYREEE (reference sequence). This CDR3 is 12 amino acids long. V lost 4 bases and J 3 bases, leaving 6 bases between the germline ends. The CDR3 nucleotides are TGTGCCAGCAGCACCCAAACAGATACGCAGTATTTT. Amino acids: CASSTQTDTQYF.